The rows below give T cell receptor beta chains drawn from one sample of a study of T-cell reconstitution after alpha-beta-depleted transplantation in children. TCRdb recomputed calls from the PCR reads with MiXCR, one row per CDR3 protein. The sample records about 540,000 distinct CDR3 sequences, approximately 20% being singletons. Specimen: PBMCs from the stem cell graft donor, collected from the stem cell graft. Source of these receptors: a human donor who donated a stem cell graft to a child with acute lymphoblastic leukemia. Each CDR3 is given with its conserved first and last residue. D genes are given only for firm matches. Some rows mark clone size as missing; the rest say once, few, many or name a class of expanded clone.

v_gene,abundance,j_gene,d_gene,CDR3aa,CDR3nt
TRBV5-1,.,TRBJ1-2,.,CASSLNRGYTF,TGCGCCAGCAGCTTGAACCGCGGCTACACCTTC
TRBV20-1,few,TRBJ2-1,TRBD2,CSARDPGTSGSSSYNEQFF,TGCAGTGCTAGAGATCCCGGGACTAGCGGGAGTAGCTCCTACAATGAGCAGTTCTTC
TRBV28,.,TRBJ2-6,.,CASRRQISGANVLTF,TGTGCCAGCAGGCGACAGATCTCTGGGGCCAACGTCCTGACTTTC
TRBV27,.,TRBJ2-7,.,CASSFHPSYEQYF,TGTGCCAGCAGTTTTCACCCATCCTACGAGCAGTACTTC
TRBV5-6,few,TRBJ2-7,TRBD1,CASSWDRGIHEQYF,TGTGCCAGCAGCTGGGACAGGGGGATCCACGAGCAGTACTTC
TRBV20-1,few,TRBJ2-1,.,CSALRESSYNEQFF,TGCAGTGCACTAAGGGAGAGCTCCTACAATGAGCAGTTCTTC
TRBV12-3/TRBV12-4,few,TRBJ2-1,TRBD2,CASSLMTSGRARSEQFF,TGTGCCAGCAGTTTAATGACTAGCGGGAGGGCCCGAAGTGAGCAGTTCTTC
TRBV29-1,.,TRBJ2-4,.,CSVQGMDVQYF,TGCAGCGTTCAGGGTATGGACGTTCAGTACTTC
TRBV5-1,.,TRBJ2-3,.,CASSSDRIAQYF,TGCGCCAGCAGCTCGGACCGGATAGCGCAGTATTTT
TRBV6-1,few,TRBJ2-7,.,CASTDRGVYPYEQYF,TGTGCCAGCACCGATCGCGGGGTCTACCCCTACGAGCAGTACTTC
TRBV29-1,few,TRBJ2-7,TRBD2,CSVEGRAGGPRDEQYF,TGCAGCGTTGAAGGTCGGGCGGGAGGGCCCCGGGACGAGCAGTACTTC
TRBV20-1,.,TRBJ1-5,TRBD1,CSARDYIRQGSGNQPQHF,TGCAGTGCTAGAGATTACATCCGACAGGGAAGTGGCAATCAGCCCCAGCATTTT
TRBV5-6,.,TRBJ2-3,.,CASSLPGLGEDTQYF,TGTGCCAGCAGCTTGCCAGGGCTTGGGGAAGATACGCAGTATTTT
TRBV6-5,.,TRBJ2-2,TRBD1,CASSNPSADRWNTGELFF,TGTGCCAGCAGTAACCCCTCCGCGGACAGGTGGAACACCGGGGAGCTGTTTTTT
TRBV6-1,.,TRBJ2-7,.,CASSTFGGISYEQYF,TGTGCCAGCTCCACGTTCGGCGGAATTTCCTACGAGCAGTACTTC
TRBV3-1,.,TRBJ2-1,TRBD2,CASSQPRLAGPRGYNEQFF,TGTGCCAGCAGTCAACCCCGGCTAGCGGGACCGCGTGGCTACAATGAGCAGTTCTTC
TRBV19,.,TRBJ2-1,TRBD2,CASLAGAGNEQFF,TGTGCCAGTCTAGCGGGAGCGGGCAATGAGCAGTTCTTC
TRBV11-2,.,TRBJ2-7,TRBD1,CASSDRGREQYF,TGTGCCAGCAGCGACAGGGGGCGCGAGCAGTACTTC
TRBV12-3/TRBV12-4,.,TRBJ1-5,.,CASRNSDYWPQHF,TGTGCCAGCAGAAACTCGGACTATTGGCCCCAGCATTTT
TRBV20-1,few,TRBJ2-7,TRBD2,CSARDPGLAGVQTYEQYF,TGCAGTGCTAGGGATCCGGGATTAGCGGGAGTCCAGACCTACGAGCAGTACTTC
TRBV20-1,few,TRBJ2-1,TRBD1,CSARTGEGYNEQFF,TGCAGTGCTCGGACAGGGGAAGGGTACAATGAGCAGTTCTTC
TRBV6-2/TRBV6-3,.,TRBJ1-2,.,CASSYSGTSNYGYTF,TGTGCCAGCAGTTACTCCGGGACATCCAACTATGGCTACACCTTC
TRBV25-1,few,TRBJ1-1,.,CASFWQKAFF,TGTGCTAGCTTTTGGCAGAAAGCTTTCTTT
TRBV5-1,.,TRBJ2-7,TRBD2,CASSLVAGDLLYEQYF,TGCGCCAGCAGCTTGGTAGCGGGAGACCTTCTCTACGAGCAGTACTTC
TRBV4-1,.,TRBJ1-5,.,CASSQDSRGGGWSNQPQHF,TGCGCCAGCAGCCAAGATAGTAGGGGGGGCGGCTGGAGCAATCAGCCCCAGCATTTT
TRBV7-9,few,TRBJ2-7,TRBD2,CASSPRWGGYEQYF,TGTGCCAGCAGCCCTCGCTGGGGGGGATACGAGCAGTACTTC
TRBV11-1,.,TRBJ1-1,.,CASSLPVVKVFPLNTEAFF,TGTGCCAGCAGCTTACCGGTCGTGAAGGTTTTTCCATTGAACACTGAAGCTTTCTTT
TRBV5-1,few,TRBJ2-7,.,CASSLAGEYEQYF,TGCGCCAGCAGCTTGGCCGGGGAGTACGAGCAGTACTTC
TRBV12-3/TRBV12-4,.,TRBJ2-2,.,CASSFPPGIAVTGELFF,TGTGCCAGCAGTTTTCCCCCCGGGATAGCGGTCACCGGGGAGCTGTTTTTT
TRBV10-2,few,TRBJ2-7,.,CASGQYEQYF,TGCGCCAGCGGGCAGTACGAGCAGTACTTC
TRBV4-2,.,TRBJ2-1,.,CASSQDRVNEQFF,TGTGCCAGCAGCCAAGATCGGGTTAATGAGCAGTTCTTC
TRBV11-2,.,TRBJ2-5,.,CASSFGATTKTQYF,TGTGCCAGCAGCTTTGGGGCAACGACAAAGACCCAGTACTTC
TRBV20-1,.,TRBJ2-1,.,CSGRNGGLAMMGQFF,TGCAGTGGTAGGAATGGAGGGCTAGCTATGATGGGGCAGTTCTTC
TRBV6-1,.,TRBJ1-4,.,CASSQQGIGEKLFF,TGTGCCAGCAGTCAACAGGGTATCGGCGAAAAACTGTTTTTT
TRBV13,.,TRBJ2-2,TRBD2,CASSETARPGQGTSGSGAGELFF,TGTGCCAGCAGCGAGACAGCACGCCCGGGACAGGGGACTAGCGGGAGCGGGGCCGGGGAGCTGTTTTTT
TRBV29-1,.,TRBJ2-3,.,CSVDWRATDTQYF,TGCAGCGTTGATTGGAGGGCCACAGATACGCAGTATTTT
TRBV9,few,TRBJ1-2,.,CASSARENYGYTF,TGTGCCAGCAGCGCGCGTGAAAACTATGGCTACACCTTC